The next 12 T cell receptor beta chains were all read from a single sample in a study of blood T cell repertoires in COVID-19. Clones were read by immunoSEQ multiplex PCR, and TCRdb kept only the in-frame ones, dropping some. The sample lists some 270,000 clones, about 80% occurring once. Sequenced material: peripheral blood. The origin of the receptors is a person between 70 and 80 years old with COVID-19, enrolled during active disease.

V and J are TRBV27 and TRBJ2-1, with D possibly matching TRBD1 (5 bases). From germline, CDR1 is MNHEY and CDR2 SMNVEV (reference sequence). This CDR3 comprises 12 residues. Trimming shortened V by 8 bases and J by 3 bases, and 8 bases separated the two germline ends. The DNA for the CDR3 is TGTGCCAGCCAAACAGGCTACAATGAGCAGTTCTTC. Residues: CASQTGYNEQFF.

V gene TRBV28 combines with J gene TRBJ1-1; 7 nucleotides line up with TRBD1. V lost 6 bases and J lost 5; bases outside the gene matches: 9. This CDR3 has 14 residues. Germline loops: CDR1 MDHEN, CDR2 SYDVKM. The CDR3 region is CASRRTQGGTEAFF. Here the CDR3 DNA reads TGTGCCAGCAGGCGGACCCAGGGGGGTACTGAAGCTTTCTTT.

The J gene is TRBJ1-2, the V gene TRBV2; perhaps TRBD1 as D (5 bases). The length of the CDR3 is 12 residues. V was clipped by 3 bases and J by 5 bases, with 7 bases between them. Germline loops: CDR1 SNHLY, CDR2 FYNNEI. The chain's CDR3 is CASSDQGYGYTF. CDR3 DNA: TGTGCCAGCAGTGATCAGGGTTATGGCTACACCTTC.

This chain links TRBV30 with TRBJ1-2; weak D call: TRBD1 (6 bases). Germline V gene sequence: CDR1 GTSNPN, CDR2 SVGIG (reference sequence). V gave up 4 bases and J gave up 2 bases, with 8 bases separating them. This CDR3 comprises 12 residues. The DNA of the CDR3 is TGTGCCTGGAAAGACAGGAACTATGGCTACACCTTC. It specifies CAWKDRNYGYTF.

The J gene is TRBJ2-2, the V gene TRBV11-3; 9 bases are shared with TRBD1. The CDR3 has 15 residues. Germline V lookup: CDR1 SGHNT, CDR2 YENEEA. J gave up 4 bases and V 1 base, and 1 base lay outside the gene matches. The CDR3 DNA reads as TGTGCCAGCAGCTTAGGGGGACAGGGCACCGGGGAGCTGTTTTTT. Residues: CASSLGGQGTGELFF.

The CDR3 DNA is TGTGCCTGGAACCTAGCGGGAGGAGATACGCAGTATTTT. Translation gives CAWNLAGGDTQYF. The J gene is TRBJ2-3, the V gene TRBV30; 11 nucleotides agree with TRBD2. CDR3 size: 13 residues. CDR1 is GTSNPN and CDR2 is SVGIG in the germline V gene (reference sequence). The V segment lost 4 bases and the J segment 5 bases; nucleotides outside the gene matches: 2.

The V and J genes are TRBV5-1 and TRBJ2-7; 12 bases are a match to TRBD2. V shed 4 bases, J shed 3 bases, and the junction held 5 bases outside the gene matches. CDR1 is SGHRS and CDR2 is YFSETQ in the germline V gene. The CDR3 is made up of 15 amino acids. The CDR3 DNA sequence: TGCGCCAGCAGCGTACTAGCGGGAGGACTCTACGAGCAGTACTTC. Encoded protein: CASSVLAGGLYEQYF. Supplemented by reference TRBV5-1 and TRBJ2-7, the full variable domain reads KAGVTQTPRYLIKTRGQQVTLSCSPISGHRSVSWYQQTPGQGLQFLFEYFSETQRNKGNFPGRFSGRQFSNSRSEMNVSTLELGDSALYLCASSVLAGGLYEQYFGPGTRLTVT.

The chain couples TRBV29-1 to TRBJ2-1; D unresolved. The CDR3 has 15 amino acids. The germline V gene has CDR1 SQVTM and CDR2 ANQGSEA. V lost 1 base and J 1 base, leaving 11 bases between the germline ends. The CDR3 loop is CSVEGSTGSYNEQFF. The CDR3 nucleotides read TGCAGCGTTGAAGGGTCCACGGGTTCCTACAATGAGCAGTTCTTC.

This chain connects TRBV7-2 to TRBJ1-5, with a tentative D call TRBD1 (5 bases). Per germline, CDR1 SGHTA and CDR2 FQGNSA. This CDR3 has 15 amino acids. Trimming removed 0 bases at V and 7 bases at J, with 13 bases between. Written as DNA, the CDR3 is TGTGCCAGCAGCTTAGCCCCGGGGGTTCAGCAGCCCCAGCATTTT. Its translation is CASSLAPGVQQPQHF. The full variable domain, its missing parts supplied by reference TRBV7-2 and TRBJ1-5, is GAGVSQSPSNKVTEKGKDVELRCDPISGHTALYWYRQSLGQGLEFLIYFQGNSAPDKSGLPSDRFSAERTGGSVSTLTIQRTQQEDSAVYLCASSLAPGVQQPQHFGDGTRLSIL.

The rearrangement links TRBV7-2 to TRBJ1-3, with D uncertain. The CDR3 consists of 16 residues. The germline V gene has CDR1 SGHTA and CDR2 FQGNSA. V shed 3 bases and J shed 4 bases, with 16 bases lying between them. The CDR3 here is CASSFGGAGVGNTIYF. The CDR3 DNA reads TGTGCCAGCAGCTTCGGCGGAGCCGGGGTCGGAAACACCATATATTTT.

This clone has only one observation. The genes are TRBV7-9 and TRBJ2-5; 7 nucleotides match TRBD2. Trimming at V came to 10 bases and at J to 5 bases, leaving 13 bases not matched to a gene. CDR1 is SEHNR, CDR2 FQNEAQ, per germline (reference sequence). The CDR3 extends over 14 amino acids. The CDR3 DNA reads TGTGCCACCAACCATTGGGAGGGCTTGGAGACCCAGTACTTC. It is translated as CATNHWEGLETQYF.

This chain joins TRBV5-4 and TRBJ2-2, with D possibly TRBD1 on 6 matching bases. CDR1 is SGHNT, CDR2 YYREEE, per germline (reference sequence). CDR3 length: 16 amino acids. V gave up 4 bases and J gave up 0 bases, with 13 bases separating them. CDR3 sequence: CASSLDRISNTGELFF. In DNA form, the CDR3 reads TGTGCCAGCAGCCTCGACAGGATCTCGAACACCGGGGAGCTGTTTTTT.